These T cell receptor beta chains were read from a single sample in a study of shared clonotypes between healthy human individuals. Repertoires were generated with immunoSEQ multiplex PCR, while TCRdb's copy carries only in-frame clones and drops some. The repertoire holds fewer than 1 million clones, with 95% to 97% as singletons. Sequenced material: naive CD8+ T cells sorted from blood. The origin of the receptors is a man younger than 45 in good health. Each CDR3 is given with its conserved first and last residue. Fields, in order: CDR3 length, D gene, V gene, clone size, J gene, CDR3 protein, CDR3 DNA. A D gene is named only where the DNA matches it firmly. Only some rows state a clone size, as once, few, many or a class for expanded clones.

>15|TRBD1|TRBV11-2|-|TRBJ1-2
CASSLEARGRGGYTF
TGTGCCAGCAGCTTAGAGGCCAGGGGGCGTGGTGGCTACACCTTC
>14|TRBD2|TRBV12-5|-|TRBJ2-1
CASGLERGRHEQFF
TGTGCTAGTGGTTTGGAGCGCGGGAGGCATGAGCAGTTCTTC
>15|-|TRBV4-1|-|TRBJ2-3
CASSQELSGTDTQYF
TGCGCCAGCAGCCAAGAATTGAGTGGCACAGATACGCAGTATTTT
>13|-|TRBV13|-|TRBJ2-2
CASSGDRSGELFF
TGTGCCAGCAGCGGAGACAGGTCCGGGGAGCTGTTTTTT
>10|-|TRBV2|-|TRBJ2-1
CASSANEQFF
TGTGCCAGCAGTGCGAATGAGCAGTTCTTC
>15|-|TRBV15|-|TRBJ1-5
CATSRDGSYNQPQHF
TGTGCCACCAGCAGAGATGGAAGTTACAATCAGCCCCAGCATTTT
>15|-|TRBV5-5|once|TRBJ2-2
CASSLEWVYTGELFF
TGTGCCAGCAGCTTGGAGTGGGTTTACACCGGGGAGCTGTTTTTT
>12|-|TRBV7-9|-|TRBJ2-3
CASSIYGDTQYF
TGTGCCAGCAGCATCTACGGAGATACGCAGTATTTT
>14|-|TRBV4-1|-|TRBJ1-1
CASSQDRLNTEAFF
TGCGCCAGCAGCCAAGACAGGCTGAACACTGAAGCTTTCTTT
>13|TRBD1|TRBV27|-|TRBJ2-7
CASSPRTGYEQYF
TGTGCCAGCAGTCCCAGGACAGGTTACGAGCAGTACTTC
>11|-|TRBV9|-|TRBJ1-2
CASGPGVGYTF
TGTGCCAGCGGCCCCGGGGTTGGCTACACCTTC
>18|TRBD2|TRBV5-1|-|TRBJ2-1
CASSLGLADLGAYNEQFF
TGCGCCAGCAGCCTGGGACTAGCGGACCTTGGGGCGTACAATGAGCAGTTCTTC
>15|-|TRBV27|-|TRBJ1-4
CASSFLGATNEKLFF
TGTGCCAGCAGTTTTCTGGGTGCAACTAATGAAAAACTGTTTTTT
>14|TRBD1|TRBV5-5|-|TRBJ2-7
CASRPLTGGYEQYF
TGTGCCAGCAGACCCTTGACAGGGGGCTACGAGCAGTACTTC
>14|-|TRBV12-5|-|TRBJ2-1
CASGPGQYWNEQFF
TGTGCTAGTGGCCCCGGACAGTATTGGAATGAGCAGTTCTTC
>17|TRBD2|TRBV27|-|TRBJ2-6
CASTSGGPYSGANVLTF
TGTGCCAGCACCTCGGGGGGGCCCTACTCTGGGGCCAACGTCCTGACTTTC
>18|-|TRBV5-1|-|TRBJ2-7
CASSLAGGRRVGVFEQYF
TGCGCCAGCAGCTTGGCAGGAGGCCGGCGAGTTGGCGTCTTCGAGCAGTACTTC
>15|-|TRBV28|-|TRBJ2-1
CASRMTGRTYNEQFF
TGTGCCAGCAGGATGACAGGCAGGACCTACAATGAGCAGTTCTTC
>16|TRBD2|TRBV5-1|-|TRBJ2-7
CASSLGASGGSYEQYF
TGCGCCAGCAGCTTGGGCGCTAGCGGGGGCTCCTACGAGCAGTACTTC
>16|TRBD2|TRBV6-6|-|TRBJ2-1
CASSWTSGRLGNEQFF
TGTGCCAGCAGTTGGACTAGCGGGAGGTTGGGCAATGAGCAGTTCTTC
>16|-|TRBV7-9|-|TRBJ1-3
CASSRRTGNSGNTIYF
TGTGCCAGCAGCCGCAGGACGGGGAACTCTGGAAACACCATATATTTT
>18|-|TRBV7-5|-|TRBJ2-3
CVRSLETSGSGSVDTQYF
TGTGTCAGAAGCTTAGAGACTAGCGGGAGCGGGAGTGTAGATACGCAGTATTTT
>12|-|TRBV6-6|-|TRBJ2-7
CASSLDSYEQYF
TGTGCCAGCAGTTTAGACAGCTACGAGCAGTACTTC
>16|-|TRBV2|-|TRBJ2-7
CASSEIRTGLSYEQYF
TGTGCCAGCAGTGAAATCAGAACAGGCTTATCGTACGAGCAGTACTTC
>15|TRBD2|TRBV4-2|-|TRBJ2-7
CASSQVTGGVGEQYF
TGTGCCAGCAGCCAAGTCACGGGAGGGGTGGGCGAGCAGTACTTC
>15|-|TRBV5-1|-|TRBJ1-5
CASSLEGGAGQPQHF
TGCGCCAGCAGCTTGGAAGGGGGGGCCGGTCAGCCCCAGCATTTT
>14|-|TRBV5-8|-|TRBJ2-7
CASSLVRLTYEQYF
TGTGCCAGCAGCTTGGTTCGATTAACCTACGAGCAGTACTTC
>16|-|TRBV27|-|TRBJ2-7
CASSLVQETPIYEQYF
TGTGCCAGCAGTTTAGTTCAGGAGACACCGATATACGAGCAGTACTTC
>15|-|TRBV25-1|-|TRBJ1-4
CASSDTGLTNEKLFF
TGTGCCAGCAGTGACACAGGGTTGACTAATGAAAAACTGTTTTTT
>14|-|TRBV7-6|-|TRBJ1-4
CASSQEVGDEKLFF
TGTGCCAGCAGCCAAGAAGTGGGGGATGAAAAACTGTTTTTT
>15|TRBD1|TRBV15|-|TRBJ2-1
CATSRYRGRENEQFF
TGTGCCACCAGCAGATACAGGGGGCGGGAGAATGAGCAGTTCTTC
>14|-|TRBV14|-|TRBJ2-7
CASSQDYGSYEQYF
TGTGCCAGCAGCCAAGATTACGGATCCTACGAGCAGTACTTC
>13|-|TRBV5-6|-|TRBJ2-5
CASSLAQQETQYF
TGTGCCAGCAGCTTGGCTCAGCAAGAGACCCAGTACTTC
>13|-|TRBV6-5|-|TRBJ2-7
CASSYGAAYEQYF
TGTGCCAGCAGTTACGGCGCAGCCTACGAGCAGTACTTC
>16|-|TRBV18|-|TRBJ2-7
CASSPLQPDELYEQYF
TGTGCCAGCTCACCATTACAACCGGACGAACTGTACGAGCAGTACTTC
>15|-|TRBV27|-|TRBJ2-2
CASSLGSLSAGELFF
TGTGCCAGCAGTTTAGGGTCTCTGTCCGCCGGGGAGCTGTTTTTT
>17|-|TRBV12-5|-|TRBJ1-5
CASGPRKPTGINQPQHF
TGTGCTAGTGGTCCGCGTAAACCTACAGGGATCAATCAGCCCCAGCATTTT
>16|TRBD2|TRBV14|-|TRBJ2-1
CASSQDVAGGLNEQFF
TGTGCCAGCAGCCAAGACGTGGCGGGAGGCCTCAATGAGCAGTTCTTC
>15|TRBD2|TRBV15|-|TRBJ2-7
CATSGGLLAMYEQYF
TGTGCCACCAGCGGGGGGTTACTAGCGATGTACGAGCAGTACTTC
>15|-|TRBV19|-|TRBJ2-7
CASSIIQGRGWEQYF
TGTGCCAGTAGTATTATACAGGGAAGGGGGTGGGAGCAGTACTTC